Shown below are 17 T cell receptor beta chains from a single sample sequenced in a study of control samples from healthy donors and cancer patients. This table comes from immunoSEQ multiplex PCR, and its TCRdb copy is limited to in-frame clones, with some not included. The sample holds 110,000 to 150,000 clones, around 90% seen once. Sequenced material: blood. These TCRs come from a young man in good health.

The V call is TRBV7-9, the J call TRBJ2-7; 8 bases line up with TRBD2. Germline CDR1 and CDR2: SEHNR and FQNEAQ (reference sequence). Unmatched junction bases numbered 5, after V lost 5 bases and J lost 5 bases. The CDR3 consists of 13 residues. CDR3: CASSPGLDHEQYF. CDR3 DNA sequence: TGTGCCAGCAGCCCGGGACTAGATCACGAGCAGTACTTC.

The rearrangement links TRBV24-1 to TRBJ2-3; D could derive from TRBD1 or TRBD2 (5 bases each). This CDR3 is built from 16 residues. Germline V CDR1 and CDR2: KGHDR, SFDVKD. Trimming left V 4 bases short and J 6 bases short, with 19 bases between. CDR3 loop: CATSDPSGRSGDTQYF. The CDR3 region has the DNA TGTGCCACCAGTGACCCCTCGGGACGGTCGGGCGATACGCAGTATTTT.

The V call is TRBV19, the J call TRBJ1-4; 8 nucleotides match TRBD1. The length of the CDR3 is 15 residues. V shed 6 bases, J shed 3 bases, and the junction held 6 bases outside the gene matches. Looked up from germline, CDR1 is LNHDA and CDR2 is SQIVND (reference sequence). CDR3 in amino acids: CASSLLTGANEKLFF. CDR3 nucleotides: TGTGCCAGTAGCCTCCTGACAGGGGCTAATGAAAAACTGTTTTTT.

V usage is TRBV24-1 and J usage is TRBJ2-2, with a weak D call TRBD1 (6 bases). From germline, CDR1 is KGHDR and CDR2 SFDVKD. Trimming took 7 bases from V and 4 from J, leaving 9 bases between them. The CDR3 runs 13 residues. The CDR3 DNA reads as TGTGCCACCAGCGAGGGGGTCACCGGGGAGCTGTTTTTT. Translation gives CATSEGVTGELFF.

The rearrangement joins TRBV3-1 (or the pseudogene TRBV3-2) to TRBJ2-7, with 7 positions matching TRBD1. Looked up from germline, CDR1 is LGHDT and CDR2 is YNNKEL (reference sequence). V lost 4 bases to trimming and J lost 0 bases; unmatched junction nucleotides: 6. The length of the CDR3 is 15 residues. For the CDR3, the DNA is TGTGCCAGCAGCCCAACGGACAGGAGCTCCTACGAGCAGTACTTC. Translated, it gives CASSPTDRSSYEQYF.

The CDR3 coding sequence is TGTGCCAGTAGTAGAGGGGGCGGGGGAGAAAAACTGTTTTTT. Translated, it gives CASSRGGGGEKLFF. The rearrangement joins TRBV19 to TRBJ1-4; 7 bases align to TRBD1. In germline, CDR1 is LNHDA, CDR2 SQIVND (reference sequence). J lost 8 bases, V lost 4 bases, and 7 bases had no gene match. There are 14 residues in the CDR3.

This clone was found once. The CDR3 here is CASSQLAGDYEQYF. CDR3 coding DNA: TGCGCCAGCAGCCAACTCGCAGGGGACTACGAGCAGTACTTC. V gene TRBV4-3 combines with J gene TRBJ2-7; perhaps TRBD1 as D (6 bases). Trimming removed 2 bases from V and 3 bases from J, with 11 bases in between. This CDR3 spans 14 amino acids. Germline V gives CDR1 LGHNA, CDR2 YSLEER.

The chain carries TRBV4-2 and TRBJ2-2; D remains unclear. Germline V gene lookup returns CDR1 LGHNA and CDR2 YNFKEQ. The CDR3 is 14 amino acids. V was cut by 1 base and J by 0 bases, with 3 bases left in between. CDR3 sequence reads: CASSQAPNTGELFF. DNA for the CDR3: TGTGCCAGCAGCCAAGCACCGAACACCGGGGAGCTGTTTTTT.

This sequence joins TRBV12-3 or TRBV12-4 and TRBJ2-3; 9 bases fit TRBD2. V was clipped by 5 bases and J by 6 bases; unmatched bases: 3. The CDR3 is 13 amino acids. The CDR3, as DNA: TGTGCCAGCAGTCGTAGCGGGAGTGATACGCAGTATTTT. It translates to CASSRSGSDTQYF.

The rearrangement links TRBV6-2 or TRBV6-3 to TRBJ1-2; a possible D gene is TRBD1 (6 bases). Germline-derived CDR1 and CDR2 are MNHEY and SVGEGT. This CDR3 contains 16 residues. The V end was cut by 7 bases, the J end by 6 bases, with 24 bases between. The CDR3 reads CASTPNTGTLRHGYTF. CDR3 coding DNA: TGTGCCAGCACCCCAAACACAGGGACGCTACGGCATGGCTACACCTTC.

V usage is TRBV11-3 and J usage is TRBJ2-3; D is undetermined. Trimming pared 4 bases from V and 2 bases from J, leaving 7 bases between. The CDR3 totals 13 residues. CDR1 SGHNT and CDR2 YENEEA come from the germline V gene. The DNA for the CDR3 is TGTGCCAGCAGCTCCCGCTTCACAGATACGCAGTATTTT. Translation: CASSSRFTDTQYF.

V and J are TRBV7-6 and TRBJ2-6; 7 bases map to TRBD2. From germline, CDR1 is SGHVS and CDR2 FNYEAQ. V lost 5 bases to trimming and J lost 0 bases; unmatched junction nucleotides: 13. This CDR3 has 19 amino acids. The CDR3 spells CASSPNVGGDSSGANVLTF. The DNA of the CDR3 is TGTGCCAGCAGCCCCAACGTGGGAGGGGATAGCTCTGGGGCCAACGTCCTGACTTTC.

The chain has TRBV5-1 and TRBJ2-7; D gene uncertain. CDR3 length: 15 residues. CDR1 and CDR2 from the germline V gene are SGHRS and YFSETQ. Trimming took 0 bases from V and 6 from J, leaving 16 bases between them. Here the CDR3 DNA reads TGCGCCAGCAGCTTGGATCAGCCCCCCCTTTCCGAGCAGTACTTC. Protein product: CASSLDQPPLSEQYF.

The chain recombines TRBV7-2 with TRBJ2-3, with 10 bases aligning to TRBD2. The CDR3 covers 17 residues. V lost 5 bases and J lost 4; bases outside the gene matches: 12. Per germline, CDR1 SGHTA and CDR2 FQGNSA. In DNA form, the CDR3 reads TGTGCCAGCAGCGTCCTAGCGGGGGCATATGAGGCAGATACGCAGTATTTT. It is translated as CASSVLAGAYEADTQYF.

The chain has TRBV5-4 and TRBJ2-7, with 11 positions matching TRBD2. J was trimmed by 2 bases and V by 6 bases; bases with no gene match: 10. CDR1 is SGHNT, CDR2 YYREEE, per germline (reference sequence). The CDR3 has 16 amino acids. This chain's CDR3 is CASTMISGRAAYEQYF. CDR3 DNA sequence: TGTGCCAGCACCATGATTAGCGGGAGGGCCGCCTACGAGCAGTACTTC.

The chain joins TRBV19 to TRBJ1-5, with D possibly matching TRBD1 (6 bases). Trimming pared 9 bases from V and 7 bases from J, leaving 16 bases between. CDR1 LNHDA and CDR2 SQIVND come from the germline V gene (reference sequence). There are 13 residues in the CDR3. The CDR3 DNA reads TGTGCCAGCGGCGGGGTCGGGGGCCAGCCCCAGCATTTT. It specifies CASGGVGGQPQHF.

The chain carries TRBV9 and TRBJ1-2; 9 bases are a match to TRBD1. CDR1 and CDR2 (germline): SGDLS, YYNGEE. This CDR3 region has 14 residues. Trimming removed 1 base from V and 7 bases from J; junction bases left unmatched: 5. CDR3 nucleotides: TGTGCCAGCAGCGTAACAGGGGGCGATTCTGGCTACACCTTC. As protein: CASSVTGGDSGYTF.